The entry below gives a single T cell receptor (beta chain) sequence along with its context. Authors' methods: Reference gene primer amplification gave nucleated cell count estimates. Clones were read by immunoSEQ multiplex PCR, and TCRdb kept only the in-frame ones, dropping some. V and J calls plus clone size are reproduced from that table; the DNA served to infer D and trimming. The repertoire holds some 74,000 clones, with less than 85% as singletons. This specimen comes from a study of blood T cell repertoires in COVID-19. Looking at the study overall: The study drew acute and convalescent COVID-19 samples from the United States, Italy and Spain. PBMCs, B-cell-depleted T cells, or T cells provided the cDNA or gDNA that made up the material.

The germline gives CDR1 GTSNPN, CDR2 SVGIG (reference sequence). With 5 bases removed from V and 4 bases from J, the gap between germline ends came to 15 bases. The CDR3 extends over 13 amino acids. This TCR was recovered from a woman older than 75 with acute or convalescent COVID-19. The sequencing input was peripheral blood. This chain joins TRBV30 and TRBJ2-7, with D possibly TRBD2 on 6 matching bases. The CDR3 loop reads CAWAFSGAYEQYF. CDR3 DNA: TGTGCCTGGGCCTTTAGCGGAGCTTACGAGCAGTACTTC.